The entry below gives a single TCR beta chain sequence along with its context. Given a much more abundant clone one base away, this may be a read error. The data are from a study of read filtering for tumor transcriptome and immune sequencing. Study in general: Revised staging placed eight or nine patients in R-ISS I, 15 to 20 in II, 6 or 7 in III.

This library used roughly 400 ng RNA and molecular barcoded adaptors spanning alpha/delta and beta/gamma chains. TCRdb used MiXCR to reprocess the reads, holding one entry per CDR3 protein. The table shows 100,000 to 150,000 distinct CDR3 sequences, with about 13% occurring only once. This clonotype originated in a donor older than 35 with multiple myeloma. The sample was a population of CD138-negative cells sorted from bone marrow.

CDR3 region: CAGSLGGLTPRETQYF. Written as DNA, the CDR3 is TGTGCCGGCAGCTTAGGAGGCCTTACCCCCCGGGAGACCCAGTACTTC. This rearrangement joins TRBV7-2 to TRBJ2-5; perhaps TRBD2 as D (5 bases). Germline V CDR1 and CDR2: SGHTA, FQGNSA. CDR3 length: 16 residues.